Shown below are 6 T cell receptor beta chains from a single sample sequenced in a study of post-analysis software for immune sequencing data. Study observations and caveats: Relative to controls, patients had five TRBV segments at higher frequency, with TRBV5-6, TRBV5-1 and TRBV20-1 among these.

These receptors' targets are unknown. TCR beta cDNA libraries had unique molecular identifiers. TCRdb passed the PCR reads through MiXCR, listing each CDR3 protein once. The sample includes more than 450,000 distinct CDR3 sequences, 34% of them seen just once. The sample comprised blood. The source is a girl aged 2 to 17 with multiple sclerosis.

The chain uses TRBV6-1 and TRBJ2-1, with 7 bases lining up with TRBD1. Trimming at V came to 5 bases and at J to 3 bases, leaving 13 bases not matched to a gene. The CDR3 loop spans 17 amino acids. Germline loops: CDR1 MNHNS, CDR2 SASEGT. In DNA form, the CDR3 reads TGTGCCAGCAGTCCAGACCGGACAGGCTCTGTCTACAATGAGCAGTTCTTC. This gives the protein CASSPDRTGSVYNEQFF.

V and J are TRBV5-1 and TRBJ1-2, with 11 bases identical to TRBD1. This CDR3 contains 17 residues. J gave up 4 bases and V 3 bases, and 11 bases lay outside the gene matches. Germline CDR1 is SGHRS and CDR2 is YFSETQ. The CDR3 protein is CASSSAPGTGGIYGYTF. CDR3 nucleotides: TGCGCCAGCAGCTCTGCGCCTGGGACAGGGGGGATCTATGGCTACACCTTC.

This clonotype turned up a few times. The chain recombines TRBV14 with TRBJ2-5, with TRBD1 as a possible D gene (6 bases). CDR1 is SGHDN and CDR2 is FVKESK in the germline V gene. CDR3 length: 16 amino acids. Trimming shortened V by 4 bases and J by 5 bases, and 20 bases separated the two germline ends. In DNA form, the CDR3 reads TGTGCCAGCAGCCCCTTTGGACAGACCCTTGAGGAGACCCAGTACTTC. Amino acids: CASSPFGQTLEETQYF.

The chain combines TRBV6-5 with TRBJ2-3, with D perhaps being TRBD1 or TRBD2 (5 bases each). The CDR3 covers 16 residues. Trimming took off 6 bases at V and 4 bases at J, with 20 bases between the two ends. CDR1 MNHEY and CDR2 SVGAGI come from the germline V gene. The CDR3 nucleotides read TGTGCCAGCAGCCAGGGACCGACCCTCAGGGCAGATACGCAGTATTTT. Its translation: CASSQGPTLRADTQYF.

A few counts support this clonotype. The chain employs TRBV7-2 and TRBJ2-1; D remains ambiguous. CDR1 and CDR2 from the germline V gene are SGHTA and FQGNSA. Trimming left V 4 bases short and J 6 bases short, with 7 bases between. CDR3 size: 12 residues. In DNA, the CDR3 is TGTGCCAGCAGCTCCAACATCAATGAGCAGTTCTTC. It codes for CASSSNINEQFF.

V and J are TRBV7-9 and TRBJ2-1; 9 bases line up with TRBD2. J was trimmed by 0 bases and V by 5 bases; bases with no gene match: 8. This CDR3 is built from 17 residues. The germline V gene has CDR1 SEHNR and CDR2 FQNEAQ (reference sequence). The CDR3 spells CASSRPFSGSSYNEQFF. CDR3 nucleotide sequence: TGTGCCAGCAGCCGCCCCTTTAGCGGGAGCTCCTACAATGAGCAGTTCTTC.